This record covers a single T cell receptor beta chain. Its antigen is not identified. The data belong to a study of identical twins. General observations from the study: Twin-shared out-of-frame alpha sequences were enriched for low generation probability.

TCRdb reprocessed the 5' RACE reads via MiXCR and lists one record per CDR3 protein. This repertoire shows a few hundred thousand distinct CDR3 sequences, less than 20% found once; its top ten account for about 12%. The material sequenced was naive T cells sorted from blood. The clonotype was recovered from a man over 45 in good health.

The CDR3 spells CASSHSGQGSNEQFF. In DNA, the CDR3 is TGTGCCAGCAGTCACTCGGGACAGGGCAGCAATGAGCAGTTCTTC. The chain joins TRBV12-3 or TRBV12-4 to TRBJ2-1; 9 bases line up with TRBD1. This CDR3 has 15 residues. Trimming cost V 5 bases and J 6 bases; bases outside gene matches: 8.